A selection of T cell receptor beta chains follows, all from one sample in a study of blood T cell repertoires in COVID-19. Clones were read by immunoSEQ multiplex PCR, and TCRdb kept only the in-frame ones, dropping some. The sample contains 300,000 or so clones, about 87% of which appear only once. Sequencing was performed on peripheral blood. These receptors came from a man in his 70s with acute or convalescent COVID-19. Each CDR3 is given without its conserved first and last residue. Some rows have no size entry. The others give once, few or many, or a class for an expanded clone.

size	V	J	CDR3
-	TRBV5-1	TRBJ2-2	ASSLDTGDTGELF
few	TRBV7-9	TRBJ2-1	ASSPPGEGSSSYNEQF
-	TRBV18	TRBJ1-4	ASSPNSGNEKLF
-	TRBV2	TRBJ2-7	ASRPIQGLAPWDEQY
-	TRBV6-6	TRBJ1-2	ASSHPLMGQGWGGYT
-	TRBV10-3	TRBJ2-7	APQAGLHYEQY
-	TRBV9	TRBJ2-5	ASSVGSANVRETQY
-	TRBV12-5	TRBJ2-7	ASGLLGQTSYEQY
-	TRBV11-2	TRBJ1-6	ASSSSTGFNSPLH
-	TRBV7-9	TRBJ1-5	ASSLGDRGQPQH
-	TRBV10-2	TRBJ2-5	ASSAGVMETQY
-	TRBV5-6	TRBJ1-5	ASSWGHGNQPQH
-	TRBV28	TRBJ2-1	ASSFLGGSSYNEQF
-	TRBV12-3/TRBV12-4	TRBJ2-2	ASSLMSGELF
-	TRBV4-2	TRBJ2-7	ASSQNSGDSYEQY
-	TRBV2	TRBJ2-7	ASRPRGAGGSYEQY
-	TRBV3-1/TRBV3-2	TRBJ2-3	ASSPRVRSTDTQY
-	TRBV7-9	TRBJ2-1	ASSSPGLVSNEQF
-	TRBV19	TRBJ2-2	ASSIGSTLNTGELF
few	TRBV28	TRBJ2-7	ASSLVTKSHEQY
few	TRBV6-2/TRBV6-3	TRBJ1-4	ASSPGQGFSWGEKLF
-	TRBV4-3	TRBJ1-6	ASSQELDRFSPLH
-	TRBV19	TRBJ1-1	ASRLLGENTEAF
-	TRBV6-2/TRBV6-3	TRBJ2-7	ASSYSREGQY
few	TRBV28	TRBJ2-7	ASSHPRGGTHEQY
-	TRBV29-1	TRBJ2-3	SVDGVAGGPNGWNTDTQY
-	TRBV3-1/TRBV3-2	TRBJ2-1	ASSSNNPSEQF
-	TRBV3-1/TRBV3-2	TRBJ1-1	ASTYGGEAF